The TCR beta chain under discussion was sequenced for a study of identical twins. General study findings and limits: Abundant beta clonotypes from cord blood had fewer insertions, unlike memory repertoires, which showed none. In monozygotic twins, models underestimated the sharing of out-of-frame TCR alpha.

TCRdb itself ran the 5' RACE reads through MiXCR, one entry per CDR3 protein. The repertoire holds 210,000 or so distinct CDR3 sequences, around 6.8% seen once, with roughly 2% in the top ten. V lost 4 bases to trimming and J lost 6 bases; unmatched junction nucleotides: 11. The CDR3 totals 17 residues. The V gene's germline CDR1 is LNHNV and CDR2 YYDKDF (reference sequence). In its sample, this clonotype was seen a few times. The antigen is undetermined. This same sample was also part of a study on yellow fever vaccine responses in identical twins. That report notes: A vaccine T cell response that seemed partly convergent and partly personalized was reported in twins.

The clonotype originates from a woman under 30 in good health. The V and J genes are TRBV15 and TRBJ2-7, with TRBD2 identical over 14 bases. Material for sequencing was memory (CD45RO+) T cells sorted from blood. In DNA form, the CDR3 reads TGTGCCACCAGCACTTGGACTAGCGGGGGGCAAGACCTCGAGCAGTACTTC. It translates to CATSTWTSGGQDLEQYF. Together with reference TRBV15 and TRBJ2-7, the CDR3 gives the full variable domain: DAMVIQNPRYQVTQFGKPVTLSCSQTLNHNVMYWYQQKSSQAPKLLFHYYDKDFNNEADTPDNFQSRRPNTSFCFLDIRSPGLGDTAMYLCATSTWTSGGQDLEQYFGPGTRLTVT.